This T cell receptor (beta chain) was observed in a study of vaccination and CD4 T cells after COVID-19. At the level of the study: As control conditions, cultures were given either a CEFX pool serving as positive control, an HIV-1 Nef pool, or no peptide at all.

Time point given: late sampling 161 to 241 days after vaccination in a few convalescent patients. Treatment described: 10-day PBMC culture with coronavirus spike peptide pools or control peptides (ViraFEST assay). The authors cultured around 1.9 million PBMCs per well with 10 IU/ml IL-2 and about 9.9 ug/ml peptide pools. Half-medium replacement with fresh IL-2 medium took place on days 3 and 7. Comments on this clonotype: No antigen is known for it.

The Oncomine TCR Beta short-read assay sequenced DNA from cultured CD4+ T cells. The authors extracted genomic DNA from cultured CD4+ T cells. TCRdb reprocessed the PCR reads with MiXCR, giving one entry per CDR3 protein. The data show 22,000 or so distinct CDR3 sequences, approximately 32% seen once. V shed 2 bases, J shed 5 bases, and the junction held 5 bases outside the gene matches. The V gene's germline CDR1 is DFQATT and CDR2 SNEGSKA (reference sequence). The CDR3 runs to 14 residues. V is TRBV20-1 and J is TRBJ1-1, with TRBD1 matching 10 bases. The source was CD4+ T cells from blood, cultured in vitro, collected about 7 months after SARS-CoV-2 vaccination. The sequence derives from a human donor who had recovered from COVID-19. CDR3 residues: CSARPGQGLTEAFF. CDR3 in DNA: TGCAGTGCTAGACCGGGACAGGGGTTAACTGAAGCTTTCTTT.